This TCR beta chain emerged from a study of OX40 agonist ivuxolimab in advanced cancers. Overall study context: It was permissible to have had prior anti-PD-1, anti-PD-L1 or anti-CTLA-4 therapy, and approximately 41% had some.

Per the germline V gene, CDR1 is SEHNR and CDR2 is FQNEAQ (reference sequence). This CDR3 comprises 16 residues. Unmatched junction bases numbered 5, after V lost 5 bases and J lost 1 base. Sequenced by immunoSEQ multiplex PCR; TCRdb stores in-frame clones only, minus some. The table records tens of thousands of clones, around four fifths of them present only once. This receptor was identified in an adult with an advanced solid tumor such as melanoma, head and neck, liver or kidney cancer. The sequenced sample was CD4+ or CD8+ T cells sorted from blood, obtained in a trial of the OX40 agonist ivuxolimab. The chain has TRBV7-9 and TRBJ2-2; 9 nucleotides align to TRBD2. The CDR3 sequence: CASSVRLAENTGELFF. CDR3 nucleotides: TGTGCCAGCAGCGTTCGACTAGCGGAGAACACCGGGGAGCTGTTTTTT.